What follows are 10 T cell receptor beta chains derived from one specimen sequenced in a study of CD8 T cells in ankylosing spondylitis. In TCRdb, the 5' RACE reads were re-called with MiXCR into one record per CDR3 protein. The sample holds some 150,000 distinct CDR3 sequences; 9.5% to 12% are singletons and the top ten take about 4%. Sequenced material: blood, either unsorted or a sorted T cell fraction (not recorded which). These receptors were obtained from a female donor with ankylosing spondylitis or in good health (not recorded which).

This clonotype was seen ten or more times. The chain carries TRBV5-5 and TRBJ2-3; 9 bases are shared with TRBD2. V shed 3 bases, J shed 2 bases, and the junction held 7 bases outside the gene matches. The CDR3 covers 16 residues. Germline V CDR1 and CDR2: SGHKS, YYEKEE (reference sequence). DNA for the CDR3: TGTGCCAGCAGCTCTGGGCGGGGGGGCAACACAGATACGCAGTATTTT. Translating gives CASSSGRGGNTDTQYF.

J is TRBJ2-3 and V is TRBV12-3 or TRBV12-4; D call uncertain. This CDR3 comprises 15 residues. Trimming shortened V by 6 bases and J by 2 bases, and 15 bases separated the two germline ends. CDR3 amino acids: CASSPPGFFTDTQYF. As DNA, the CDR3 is TGTGCCAGCAGCCCCCCGGGTTTCTTCACAGATACGCAGTATTTT.

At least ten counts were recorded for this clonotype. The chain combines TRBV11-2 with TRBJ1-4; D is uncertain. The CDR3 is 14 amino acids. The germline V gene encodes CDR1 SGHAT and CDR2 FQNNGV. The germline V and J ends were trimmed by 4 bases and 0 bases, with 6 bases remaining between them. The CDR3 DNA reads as TGTGCCAGCAGCTCGTCCTCAACTAATGAAAAACTGTTTTTT. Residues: CASSSSSTNEKLFF. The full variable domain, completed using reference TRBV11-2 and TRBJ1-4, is EAGVAQSPRYKIIEKRQSVAFWCNPISGHATLYWYQQILGQGPKLLIQFQNNGVVDDSQLPKDRFSAERLKGVDSTLKIQPAKLEDSAVYLCASSSSSTNEKLFFGSGTQLSVL.

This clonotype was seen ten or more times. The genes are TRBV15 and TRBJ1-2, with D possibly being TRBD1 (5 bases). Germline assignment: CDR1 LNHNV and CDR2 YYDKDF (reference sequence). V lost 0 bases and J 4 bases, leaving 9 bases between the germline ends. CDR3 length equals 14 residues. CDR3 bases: TGTGCCACCAGCAGAGATGGGACCGTCTATGGCTACACCTTC. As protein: CATSRDGTVYGYTF.

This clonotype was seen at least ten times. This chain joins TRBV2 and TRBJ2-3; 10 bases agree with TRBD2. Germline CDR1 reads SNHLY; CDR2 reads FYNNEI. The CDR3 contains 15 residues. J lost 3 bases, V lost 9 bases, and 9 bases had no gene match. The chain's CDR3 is CASTELAGTTDTQYF. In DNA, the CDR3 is TGTGCCAGTACCGAACTAGCGGGGACGACAGATACGCAGTATTTT. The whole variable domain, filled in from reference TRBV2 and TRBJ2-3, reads EPEVTQTPSHQVTQMGQEVILRCVPISNHLYFYWYRQILGQKVEFLVSFYNNEISEKSEIFDDQFSVERPDGSNFTLKIRSTKLEDSAMYFCASTELAGTTDTQYFGPGTRLTVL.

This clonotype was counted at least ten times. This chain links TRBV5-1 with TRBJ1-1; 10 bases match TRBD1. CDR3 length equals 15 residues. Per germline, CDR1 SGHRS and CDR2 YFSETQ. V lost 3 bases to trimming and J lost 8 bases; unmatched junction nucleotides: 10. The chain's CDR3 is CASSYSGQGDSEAFF. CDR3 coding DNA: TGCGCCAGCAGCTACTCCGGACAGGGGGATTCCGAAGCTTTCTTT.

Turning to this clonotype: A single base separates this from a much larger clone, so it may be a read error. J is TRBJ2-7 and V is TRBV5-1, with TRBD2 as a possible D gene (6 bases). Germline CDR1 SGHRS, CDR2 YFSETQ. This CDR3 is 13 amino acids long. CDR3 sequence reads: CASSFAGINEQCF. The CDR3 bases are TGCGCCAGCAGCTTCGCGGGAATCAACGAGCAGTGCTTC.

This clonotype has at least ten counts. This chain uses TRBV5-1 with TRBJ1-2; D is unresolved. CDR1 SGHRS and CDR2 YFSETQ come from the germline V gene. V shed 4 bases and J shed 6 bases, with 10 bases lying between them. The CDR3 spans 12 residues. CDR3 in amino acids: CASSLDTDGYTF. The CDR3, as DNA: TGCGCCAGCAGCCTAGACACCGATGGCTACACCTTC. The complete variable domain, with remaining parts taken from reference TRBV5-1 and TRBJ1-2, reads KAGVTQTPRYLIKTRGQQVTLSCSPISGHRSVSWYQQTPGQGLQFLFEYFSETQRNKGNFPGRFSGRQFSNSRSEMNVSTLELGDSALYLCASSLDTDGYTFGSGTRLTVV.

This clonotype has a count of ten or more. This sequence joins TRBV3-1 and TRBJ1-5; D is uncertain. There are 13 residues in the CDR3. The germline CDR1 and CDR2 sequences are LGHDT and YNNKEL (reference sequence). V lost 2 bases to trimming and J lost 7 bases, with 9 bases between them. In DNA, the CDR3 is TGTGCCAGCAGCCAATTCGGGAAACAGCCCCAGCATTTT. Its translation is CASSQFGKQPQHF.

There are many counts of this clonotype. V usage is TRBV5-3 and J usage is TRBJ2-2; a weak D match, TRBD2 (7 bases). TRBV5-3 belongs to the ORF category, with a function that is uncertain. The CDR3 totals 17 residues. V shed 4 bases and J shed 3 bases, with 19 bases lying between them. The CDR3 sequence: CARSRWSAGAYTGELFF. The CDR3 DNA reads TGTGCCAGAAGCCGCTGGTCTGCGGGGGCCTACACCGGGGAGCTGTTTTTT.